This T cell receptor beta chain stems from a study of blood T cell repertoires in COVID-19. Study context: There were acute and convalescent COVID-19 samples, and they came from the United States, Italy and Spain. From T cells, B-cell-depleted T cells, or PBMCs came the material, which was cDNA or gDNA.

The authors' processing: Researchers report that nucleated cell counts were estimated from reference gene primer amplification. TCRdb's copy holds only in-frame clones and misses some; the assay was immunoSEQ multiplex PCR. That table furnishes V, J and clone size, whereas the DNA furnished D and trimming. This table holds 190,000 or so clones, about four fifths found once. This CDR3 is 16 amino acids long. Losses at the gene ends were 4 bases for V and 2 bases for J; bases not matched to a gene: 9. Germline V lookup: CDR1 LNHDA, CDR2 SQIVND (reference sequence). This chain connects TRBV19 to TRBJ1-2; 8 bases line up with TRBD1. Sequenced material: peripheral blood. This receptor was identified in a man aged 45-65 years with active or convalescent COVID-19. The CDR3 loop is CASSTIPGQENYGYTF. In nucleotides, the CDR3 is TGTGCCAGTAGTACTATACCGGGACAGGAGAACTATGGCTACACCTTC.